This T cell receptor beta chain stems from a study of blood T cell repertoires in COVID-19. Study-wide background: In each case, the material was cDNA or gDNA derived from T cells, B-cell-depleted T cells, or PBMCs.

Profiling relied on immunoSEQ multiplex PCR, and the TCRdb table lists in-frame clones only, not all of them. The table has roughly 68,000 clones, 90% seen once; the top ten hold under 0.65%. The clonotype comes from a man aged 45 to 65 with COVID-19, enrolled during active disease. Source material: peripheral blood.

The CDR3 DNA reads as TGCGCCAGCAGCTTGGAGGGGCAGGCGCTCTATGGCTACACCTTC. It encodes CASSLEGQALYGYTF. V gene TRBV5-1 combines with J gene TRBJ1-2; TRBD1 is a possible D gene (5 bases). CDR3 length equals 15 residues. The germline V gene encodes CDR1 SGHRS and CDR2 YFSETQ. The ends were cut back, 0 bases at V and 4 bases at J, with 13 bases in the middle.